The 15 T cell receptor beta chains below come from one sample, sequenced in a study of blood T cell repertoires in COVID-19. TCRdb's copy holds only in-frame clones and misses some; the assay was immunoSEQ multiplex PCR. The sample lists 170,000 or so clones, roughly 85% occurring once. The sequenced sample was PBMCs or T cells enriched from blood (not recorded which). Receptors were obtained from a man aged 35-49 years who had recovered from COVID-19.

The chain's CDR3 is CASSERANQETQYF. CDR3 bases: TGTGCCAGCAGTGAGCGGGCCAACCAAGAGACCCAGTACTTC. The V call is TRBV6-1, the J call TRBJ2-5; D is perhaps TRBD2 (5 bases). The germline V and J ends were trimmed by 3 bases and 0 bases, with 8 bases remaining between them. The CDR3 length is 14 residues. The germline gives CDR1 MNHNS, CDR2 SASEGT.

The chain carries TRBV14 and TRBJ2-7; possible D gene TRBD2, 6 bases. Per germline, CDR1 SGHDN and CDR2 FVKESK. This CDR3 has 14 residues. Trimming cost V 1 base and J 6 bases, with 13 bases left between them. CDR3 bases: TGTGCCAGCAGCCAAGGGAGTGGGACTTCCGAGCAGTACTTC. Translated, it gives CASSQGSGTSEQYF.

The chain uses TRBV30 and TRBJ1-2; D is unclear. Trimming stripped 1 base from V and 14 bases from J, with 17 bases between. In germline, CDR1 is GTSNPN, CDR2 SVGIG (reference sequence). The CDR3 spans 12 residues. The DNA of the CDR3 is TGTGCCTGGAGTGAAACTCAGGCCGCGGGGACCTTC. Its protein is CAWSETQAAGTF. Together with reference TRBV30 and TRBJ1-2, the CDR3 gives the full variable domain: SQTIHQWPATLVQPVGSPLSLECTVEGTSNPNLYWYRQAAGRGLQLLFYSVGIGQISSEVPQNLSASRPQDRQFILSSKKLLLSDSGFYLCAWSETQAAGTFGSGTRLTVV.

The rearrangement joins TRBV9 to TRBJ1-4; D is unresolved. This CDR3 contains 15 residues. V was cut by 0 bases and J by 5 bases, with 11 bases left in between. In germline, CDR1 is SGDLS, CDR2 YYNGEE. CDR3 coding DNA: TGTGCCAGCAGCGTAGAAGAGGGCCCAAATGAAAAACTGTTTTTT. Its translation is CASSVEEGPNEKLFF.

The chain links TRBV5-8 to TRBJ2-3; maybe TRBD2 (7 bases). The CDR3 sequence is 14 residues long. Germline V gene lookup returns CDR1 SGHTS and CDR2 YDEGEE. V shed 4 bases and J shed 0 bases, with 9 bases lying between them. The CDR3 DNA follows: TGTGCCAGCAGCGCGGGGGCCAGCACAGATACGCAGTATTTT. Encoded protein: CASSAGASTDTQYF.

The V gene is TRBV27, the J gene TRBJ1-1, with 7 bases that match TRBD1. From germline, CDR1 is MNHEY and CDR2 SMNVEV (reference sequence). This CDR3 is built from 12 residues. Trimming removed 5 bases from V and 8 bases from J; junction bases left unmatched: 5. CDR3 sequence: CASSPGTAEAFF. The CDR3 DNA reads as TGTGCCAGCAGTCCAGGGACAGCCGAAGCTTTCTTT.

V gene TRBV18 combines with J gene TRBJ1-1; D not resolved. Germline loops: CDR1 KGHSH, CDR2 LQKENI. The CDR3 sequence is 15 residues long. V lost 1 base and J lost 3, with 12 bases in between. CDR3 sequence: CASSPHRWRDTEAFF. The CDR3 nucleotides read TGTGCCAGCTCACCACATCGGTGGCGGGACACTGAAGCTTTCTTT.

The rearrangement links TRBV10-2 to TRBJ1-4; D is unclear. The CDR3 is 16 amino acids. Trimming pared 5 bases from V and 0 bases from J, leaving 13 bases between. The germline V gene encodes CDR1 WSHSY and CDR2 SAAADI. CDR3 DNA: TGCGCCAGCAGTACTTCAGCAGGAACAACTAATGAAAAACTGTTTTTT. Protein sequence: CASSTSAGTTNEKLFF.

The chain couples TRBV2 to TRBJ1-5; a weak D match, TRBD1 (5 bases). CDR1 SNHLY and CDR2 FYNNEI come from the germline V gene. The CDR3 consists of 14 residues. Trimming left V 5 bases short and J 4 bases short, with 12 bases between. The CDR3 bases are TGTGCCAGCAGTCAGGACACTCGAAATCAGCCCCAGCATTTT. Translation gives CASSQDTRNQPQHF.

The chain links TRBV10-1 to TRBJ2-5; D may be TRBD1 (6 bases). Germline CDR1 reads WNHNN; CDR2 reads SYGVQD (reference sequence). The CDR3 runs 13 residues. V was trimmed by 9 bases and J by 9 bases, leaving 20 bases between them. CDR3 sequence: CARDQGPGEAQYF. The CDR3 nucleotides are TGCGCCAGAGATCAGGGGCCAGGCGAGGCCCAGTACTTC.

This chain uses TRBV19 with TRBJ2-7; 12 bases line up with TRBD2. Germline CDR1 and CDR2: LNHDA and SQIVND (reference sequence). The V segment lost 6 bases and the J segment 5 bases; nucleotides outside the gene matches: 8. The CDR3 runs to 15 residues. CDR3: CASRPSGRAADEQYF. The CDR3 nucleotides are TGTGCCAGTAGACCTAGCGGGAGGGCCGCGGACGAGCAGTACTTC.

This clone came up once. V is TRBV5-1 and J is TRBJ2-7; D is possibly TRBD2 (6 bases). The CDR3 covers 16 residues. Germline CDR1 SGHRS, CDR2 YFSETQ. Deletions cut 4 bases from V and 7 bases from J, with 24 bases between. CDR3 nucleotides: TGCGCCAGCAGCGCGAACGCGGGGATGGGGTCGTGGGAGCAGTACTTC. Its translation: CASSANAGMGSWEQYF.

The chain employs TRBV6-5 and TRBJ1-5, with D possibly TRBD1 on 5 matching bases. The CDR3 contains 15 residues. V shed 6 bases and J shed 0 bases, with 12 bases lying between them. CDR1 is MNHEY and CDR2 is SVGAGI in the germline V gene. DNA of the CDR3: TGTGCCAGCAGGCCGCCCGGGGGTAGCAATCAGCCCCAGCATTTT. Translation: CASRPPGGSNQPQHF.

V usage is TRBV30 and J usage is TRBJ1-1; possible D gene TRBD1, 5 bases. The CDR3 extends over 13 amino acids. V lost 0 bases and J 1 base, leaving 6 bases between the germline ends. Per the germline V gene, CDR1 is GTSNPN and CDR2 is SVGIG (reference sequence). The CDR3 DNA follows: TGTGCCTGGAGTGTAGGGGCGAACACTGAAGCTTTCTTT. It is translated as CAWSVGANTEAFF.

The chain uses TRBV6-6 and TRBJ1-1; D remains ambiguous. The CDR3 has 15 residues. Germline loops: CDR1 MNHNY, CDR2 SVGAGI (reference sequence). The germline V and J ends were trimmed by 4 bases and 1 base, with 13 bases remaining between them. CDR3 protein: CASSFQTPSNTEAFF. Written as DNA, the CDR3 is TGTGCCAGCAGTTTCCAGACACCTTCGAACACTGAAGCTTTCTTT.